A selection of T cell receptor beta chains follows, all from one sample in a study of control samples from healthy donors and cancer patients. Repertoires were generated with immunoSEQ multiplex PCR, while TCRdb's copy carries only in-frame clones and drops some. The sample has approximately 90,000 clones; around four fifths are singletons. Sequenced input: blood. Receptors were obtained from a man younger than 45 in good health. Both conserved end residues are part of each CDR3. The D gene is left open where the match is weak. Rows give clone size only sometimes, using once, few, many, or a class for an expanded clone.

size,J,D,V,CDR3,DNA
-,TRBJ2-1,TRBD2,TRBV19,CASSIDASGAAGEQFF,TGTGCCAGTAGTATAGATGCTAGCGGGGCGGCGGGGGAGCAGTTCTTC
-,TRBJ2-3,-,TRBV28,CASSRGSSTDTQYF,TGTGCCAGCAGCCGGGGTTCTAGCACAGATACGCAGTATTTT
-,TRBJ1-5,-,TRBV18,CASSPMSNQPQHF,TGTGCCAGCTCACCAATGAGCAATCAGCCCCAGCATTTT
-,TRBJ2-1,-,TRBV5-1,CASSLGIGFNEQFF,TGCGCCAGCAGCTTGGGGATAGGCTTCAATGAGCAGTTCTTC
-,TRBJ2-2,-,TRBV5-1,CASSLAPEGTGELFF,TGCGCCAGCAGCTTAGCCCCCGAGGGCACCGGGGAGCTGTTTTTT
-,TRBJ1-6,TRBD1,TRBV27,CASRTGGNSPLHF,TGTGCCAGCAGGACAGGGGGCAATTCACCCCTCCACTTT
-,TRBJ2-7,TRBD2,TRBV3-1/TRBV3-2,CASSDTGLAVYEQYF,TGTGCCAGCAGTGACACGGGACTAGCGGTCTACGAGCAGTACTTC
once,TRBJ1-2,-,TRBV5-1,CASSQDTYYGYTF,TGCGCCAGCAGCCAGGACACCTACTATGGCTACACCTTC
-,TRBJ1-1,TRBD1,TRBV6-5,CASSYLSPGGRTEAFF,TGTGCCAGCAGTTACCTGTCCCCAGGGGGGCGCACTGAAGCTTTCTTT
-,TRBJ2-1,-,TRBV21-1,CASSLTGGNEQFF,TGTGCCAGCAGCCTGACAGGGGGCAATGAGCAGTTCTTC
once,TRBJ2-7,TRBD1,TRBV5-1,CASSGGQGANEQYF,TGCGCCAGCAGCGGGGGACAGGGGGCCAACGAGCAGTACTTC
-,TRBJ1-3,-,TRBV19,CASSPAVGSSGNTIYF,TGTGCCAGTAGTCCAGCCGTGGGTAGCTCTGGAAACACCATATATTTT
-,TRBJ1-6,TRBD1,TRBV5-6,CASSLKQTGSSPLHF,TGTGCCAGCAGCTTGAAGCAGACAGGGAGTTCACCCCTCCACTTT
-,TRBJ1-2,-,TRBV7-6,CASSPRGGLNFLSEGYTF,TGTGCCAGCAGCCCGCGAGGAGGACTGAACTTTCTTTCGGAAGGCTACACCTTC
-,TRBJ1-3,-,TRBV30,CAWSVSVAGNTIYF,TGTGCCTGGAGTGTATCAGTAGCTGGAAACACCATATATTTT
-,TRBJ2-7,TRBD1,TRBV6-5,CASSYQGAREQYF,TGTGCCAGCAGCTATCAGGGGGCGAGGGAGCAGTACTTC
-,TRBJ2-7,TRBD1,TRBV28,CASSLIPGTAYEQYF,TGTGCCAGCAGTCTTATACCCGGGACAGCCTACGAGCAGTACTTC
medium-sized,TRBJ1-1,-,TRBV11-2,CASSITGGIGTEAFF,TGTGCCAGCAGTATCACTGGGGGGATAGGCACTGAAGCTTTCTTT
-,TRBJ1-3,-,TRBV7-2,CASSDTTRGSGNTIYF,TGTGCCAGCAGCGATACCACGCGTGGCTCTGGAAACACCATATATTTT
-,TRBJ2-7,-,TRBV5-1,CASSSATTLSGSYEQYF,TGCGCCAGCAGCTCTGCGACCACACTTTCAGGCTCCTACGAGCAGTACTTC
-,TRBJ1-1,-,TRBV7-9,CVSSPQGTTEAFF,TGTGTCAGCAGCCCACAGGGTACCACTGAAGCTTTCTTT
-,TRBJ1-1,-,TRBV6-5,CASSPQGFPDTEAFF,TGTGCCAGCAGTCCCCAGGGGTTTCCGGACACTGAAGCTTTCTTT
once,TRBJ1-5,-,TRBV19,CASSISVQVTGNQPQHF,TGTGCCAGTAGTATTTCGGTCCAGGTGACGGGCAATCAGCCCCAGCATTTT
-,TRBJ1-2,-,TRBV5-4,CASSLDLHGGYTF,TGTGCCAGCAGCCTGGACCTGCACGGCGGCTACACCTTC
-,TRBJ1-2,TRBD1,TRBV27,CASSLTGGPGYTF,TGTGCCAGCAGTTTGACAGGGGGGCCTGGCTACACCTTC